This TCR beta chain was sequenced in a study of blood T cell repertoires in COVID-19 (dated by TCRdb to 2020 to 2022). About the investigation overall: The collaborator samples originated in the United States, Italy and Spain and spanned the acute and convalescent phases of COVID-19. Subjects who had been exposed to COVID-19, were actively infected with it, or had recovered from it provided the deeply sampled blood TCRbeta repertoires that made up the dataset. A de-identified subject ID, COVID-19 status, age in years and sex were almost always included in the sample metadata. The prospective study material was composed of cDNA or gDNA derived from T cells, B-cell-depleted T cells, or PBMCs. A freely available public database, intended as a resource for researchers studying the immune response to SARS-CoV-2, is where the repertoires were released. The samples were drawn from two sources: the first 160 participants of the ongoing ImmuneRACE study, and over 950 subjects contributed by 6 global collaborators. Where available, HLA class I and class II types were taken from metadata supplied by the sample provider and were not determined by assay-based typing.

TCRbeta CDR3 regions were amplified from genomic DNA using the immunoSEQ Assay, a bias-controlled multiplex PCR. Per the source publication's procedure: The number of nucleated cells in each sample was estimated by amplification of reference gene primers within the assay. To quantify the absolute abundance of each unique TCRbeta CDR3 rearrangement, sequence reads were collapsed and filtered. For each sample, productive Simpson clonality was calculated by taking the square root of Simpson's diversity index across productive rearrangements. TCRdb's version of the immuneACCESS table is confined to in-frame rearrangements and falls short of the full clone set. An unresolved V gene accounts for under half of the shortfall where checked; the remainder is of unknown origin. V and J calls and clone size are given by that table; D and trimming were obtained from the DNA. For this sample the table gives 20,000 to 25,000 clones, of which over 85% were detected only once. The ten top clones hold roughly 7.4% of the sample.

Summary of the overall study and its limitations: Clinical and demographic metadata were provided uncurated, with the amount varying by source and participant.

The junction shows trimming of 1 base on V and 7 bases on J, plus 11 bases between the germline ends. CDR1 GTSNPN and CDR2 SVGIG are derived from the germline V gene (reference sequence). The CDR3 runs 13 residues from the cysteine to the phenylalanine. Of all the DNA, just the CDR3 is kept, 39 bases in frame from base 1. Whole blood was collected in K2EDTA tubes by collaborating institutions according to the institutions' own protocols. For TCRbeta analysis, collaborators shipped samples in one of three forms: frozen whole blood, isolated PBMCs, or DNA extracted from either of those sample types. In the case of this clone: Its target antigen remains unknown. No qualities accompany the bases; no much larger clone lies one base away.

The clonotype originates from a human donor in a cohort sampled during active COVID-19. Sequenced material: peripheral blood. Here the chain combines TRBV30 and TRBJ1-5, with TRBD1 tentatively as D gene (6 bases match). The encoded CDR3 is CAWSDRAGQPQHF. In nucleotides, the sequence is TGTGCCTGGAGTGACAGGGCTGGGCAGCCCCAGCATTTT.